This TCR beta chain is from a study of breast tumors, draining lymph nodes, adjacent tissues listed by TCRdb under 2016. For context, the study as a whole: The study compared TCR beta repertoires across tumor, adjacent nontumor tissue and axillary lymph nodes from breast cancer patients. In human breast cancer, the study set out to evaluate how tumor, surrounding tissue and draining lymph node repertoires relate to one another and whether T cells may move between these sites.

The axillary draining lymph nodes of breast cancer patients were the source of the lymph node samples. For this clonotype: Its cognate antigen has yet to be identified. No clone much larger than this one lies a single base away; base qualities are absent.

Results and caveats for the whole study, not just this receptor: A scenario in which most tumor T cells derive from the lymph node and then expand within tumor tissue was judged to be consistent with the data. T-cell repertoire diversity in tumors was found to be lower than in lymph nodes but higher than in nontumor tissue, and preferential V and J gene usage was observed. The study presented the conclusion that tumor T cells originate in lymph nodes as consistent with a hypothesis, not as something directly demonstrated. Tumor and nontumor tissue repertoires were significantly more similar in luminal-like than in basal-like breast cancer.

Sequencer: Illumina HiSeq 2000. Multiplex PCR amplification was used to generate the TCR beta chain libraries. The amplified TCR beta chain products were analyzed by high-throughput sequencing. TCRdb reprocessing: public reads trimmed at Q25 with fastp, clones called with MiXCR, in-frame beta chains kept. Every entry covers one CDR3 protein and lists the most common genes and DNA from its rows. Across this sample there are around 150,000 distinct CDR3 sequences, with less than 35% seen only once. Together, the top ten hold roughly 2.2% of the sample. V is trimmed back by 6 bases and J by 10 bases, and the junction contains 14 bases that no gene match accounts for. CDR1 MGHDK and CDR2 SYGVNS were looked up in the germline V gene. CDR3 length: 15 amino acids, cysteine to phenylalanine. Only the CDR3 DNA is retained, 45 bases long and in frame from the first base.

Sequenced: axillary lymph node tissue. The chain is made from TRBV25-1 and TRBJ2-1; 8 of the junction bases match TRBD1. This receptor was taken from a female donor with breast cancer. Some clones in this sample may be carry-over from other donors' samples. The CDR3: CASSPRTGHTGEQFF. The nucleotide sequence reads TGTGCCAGCAGCCCCCGGACAGGGCACACCGGGGAGCAGTTCTTC.